This entry features one T cell receptor (beta chain) sequence. Its specificity is not known. V lost 4 bases, J lost 4 bases, and 10 bases lay in between. The germline CDR1 and CDR2 sequences are SEHNR and FQNEAQ (reference sequence). This CDR3 spans 13 amino acids. The entry originates in a study of OX40 agonist ivuxolimab in advanced cancers. Study-wide results and caveats: Relative to CD4+ cells, CD8+ T cells on average had more expanded clones.

Generated by immunoSEQ multiplex PCR, the TCRdb table keeps only in-frame clones and is missing some. This sample has roughly 20,000 clones, with 70% to 80% found just once. Sequencing used CD4+ or CD8+ T cells sorted from blood, obtained in a trial of the OX40 agonist ivuxolimab. The rearrangement links TRBV7-9 to TRBJ1-2, with D possibly being TRBD1 (6 bases). The receptor's source is an adult with an advanced solid tumor such as melanoma, head and neck, liver or kidney cancer. In DNA, the CDR3 is TGTGCCAGCAGCTCAACAGGGTTCTATGGCTACACCTTC. Its protein product is CASSSTGFYGYTF.